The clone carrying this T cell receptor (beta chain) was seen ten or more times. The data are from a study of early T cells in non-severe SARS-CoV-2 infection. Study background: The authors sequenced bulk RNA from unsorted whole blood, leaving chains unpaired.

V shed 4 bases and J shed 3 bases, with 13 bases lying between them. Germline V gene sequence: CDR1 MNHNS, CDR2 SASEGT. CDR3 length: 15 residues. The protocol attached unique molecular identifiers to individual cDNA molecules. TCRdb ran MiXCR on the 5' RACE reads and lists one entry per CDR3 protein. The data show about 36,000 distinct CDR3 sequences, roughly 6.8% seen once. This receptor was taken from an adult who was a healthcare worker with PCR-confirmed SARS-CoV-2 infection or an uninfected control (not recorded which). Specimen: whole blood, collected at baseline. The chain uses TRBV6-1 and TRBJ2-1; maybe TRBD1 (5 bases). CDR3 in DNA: TGTGCCAGCAGTGGACAGATAAGGGACTACAATGAGCAGTTCTTC. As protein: CASSGQIRDYNEQFF.